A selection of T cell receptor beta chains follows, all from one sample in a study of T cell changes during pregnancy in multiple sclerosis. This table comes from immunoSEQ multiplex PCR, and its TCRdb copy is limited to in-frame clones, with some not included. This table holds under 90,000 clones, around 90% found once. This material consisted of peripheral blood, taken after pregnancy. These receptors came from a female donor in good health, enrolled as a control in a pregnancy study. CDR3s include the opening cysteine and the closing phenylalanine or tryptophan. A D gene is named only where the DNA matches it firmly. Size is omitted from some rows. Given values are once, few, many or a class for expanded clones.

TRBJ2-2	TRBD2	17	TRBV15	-	CATSRDQLAVSTGELFF	TGTGCCACCAGCAGAGATCAACTAGCGGTGAGCACCGGGGAGCTGTTTTTT
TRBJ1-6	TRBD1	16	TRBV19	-	CASSMRSHRGDSPLHF	TGTGCCAGTAGTATGAGGTCCCACAGGGGGGATTCACCCCTCCACTTT
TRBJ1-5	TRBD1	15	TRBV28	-	CASDYAGTGGRVQHF	TGTGCCAGTGATTATGCCGGGACAGGGGGCCGAGTCCAGCATTTT
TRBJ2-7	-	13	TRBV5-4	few	CASSFSGSYEQYF	TGTGCCAGCAGCTTCAGTGGCTCCTACGAGCAGTACTTC
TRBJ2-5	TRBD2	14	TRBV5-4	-	CASFSRGGAETQYF	TGTGCCAGCTTCTCGCGGGGGGGAGCAGAGACCCAGTACTTC
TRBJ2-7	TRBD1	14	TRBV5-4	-	CASTRIGTGEEQYF	TGTGCCAGCACCCGAATCGGGACAGGGGAAGAGCAGTACTTC
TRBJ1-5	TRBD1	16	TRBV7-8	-	CASSTSPGTGNQPQHF	TGTGCCAGCAGCACCTCTCCCGGGACAGGGAATCAGCCCCAGCATTTT
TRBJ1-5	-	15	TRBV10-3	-	CATADRTHSNQPQHF	TGTGCCACCGCAGACAGGACCCATAGCAATCAGCCCCAGCATTTT
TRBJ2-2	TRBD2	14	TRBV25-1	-	CASRGLAGTGELFF	TGTGCCAGCAGGGGACTAGCGGGCACCGGGGAGCTGTTTTTT
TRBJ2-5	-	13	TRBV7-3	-	CASSLTREETQYF	TGTGCCAGCAGCTTAACTAGAGAAGAGACCCAGTACTTC
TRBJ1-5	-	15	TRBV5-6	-	CASSLGGYSNQPQHF	TGTGCCAGCAGCTTGGGAGGGTATAGCAATCAGCCCCAGCATTTT
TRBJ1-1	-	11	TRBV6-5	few	CATGLYTEAFF	TGTGCCACCGGTCTATACACTGAAGCTTTCTTT